The source of this T cell receptor beta chain is a study of blood T cell repertoires in COVID-19. The wider study: Acute and convalescent COVID-19 samples came from the United States, Italy and Spain.

Source study methods: Nucleated cell number was recorded as an estimate derived from reference gene primer amplification. Measured with immunoSEQ multiplex PCR; TCRdb has only the in-frame clones, and not every one. V, J and clone size derive from that table, while D and trimming were established from the DNA sequence. The sample lists 77,000 or so clones; 80% to 90% were seen once. This CDR3 has 15 residues. Losses at the gene ends were 4 bases for V and 0 bases for J; bases not matched to a gene: 4. The germline CDR1 and CDR2 sequences are SGHRS and YFSETQ. V and J are TRBV5-1 and TRBJ1-3, with 7 bases matching TRBD1. Specimen: peripheral blood. The receptor comes from a man aged 45 to 65 with active COVID-19. The CDR3 is CASSRDRASGNTIYF. The CDR3 bases are TGCGCCAGCAGCAGAGACAGGGCCTCTGGAAACACCATATATTTT.